This T cell receptor beta chain stems from a study of early stage breast cancer tumors. For the study at large: Of 15 to 20 invasive breast tumors, about a dozen were hormone receptor-positive, HER2-negative.

Each sample had two DNA replicates, 0.45 to 0.65 ug blood or roughly 1.6 ug tissue. The assay was immunoSEQ multiplex PCR, and TCRdb's table has in-frame clones only and misses some. Among about 46,000 clones, over 75% were seen once, and the ten largest hold about 3.4%. This clone was detected a few times. V was pared by 7 bases and J by 8 bases, with 11 bases between. The CDR3 covers 10 residues. Germline V gene sequence: CDR1 DFQATT, CDR2 SNEGSKA (reference sequence). This chain joins TRBV20-1 and TRBJ1-2; D uncertain. Input material: blood. The clonotype was recovered from a person in their 40s with breast cancer. CDR3 nucleotide sequence: TGCAGTGTAGGTGGGAAGGGCTACACCTTC. Its protein product is CSVGGKGYTF.